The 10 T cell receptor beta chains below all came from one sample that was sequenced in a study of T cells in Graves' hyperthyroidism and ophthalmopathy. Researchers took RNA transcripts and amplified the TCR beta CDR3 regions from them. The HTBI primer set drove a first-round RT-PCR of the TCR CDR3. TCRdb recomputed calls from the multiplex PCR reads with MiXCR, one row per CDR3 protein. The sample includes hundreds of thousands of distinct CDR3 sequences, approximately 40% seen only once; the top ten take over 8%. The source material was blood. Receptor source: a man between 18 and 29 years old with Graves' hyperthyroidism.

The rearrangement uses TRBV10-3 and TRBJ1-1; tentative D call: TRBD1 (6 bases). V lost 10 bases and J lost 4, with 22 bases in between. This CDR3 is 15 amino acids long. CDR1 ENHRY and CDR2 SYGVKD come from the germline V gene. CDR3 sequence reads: CASRPPRGGVTEAFF. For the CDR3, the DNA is TGTGCCAGCAGGCCTCCTAGGGGGGGGGTCACTGAAGCTTTCTTT.

CDR3 bases: TGTGCCAGCAGTGGGACAGGGGGCCCCACGGCGCAGCATTTT. Protein sequence: CASSGTGGPTAQHF. V usage is TRBV2 and J usage is TRBJ1-5, with 11 bases lining up with TRBD1. The CDR3 covers 14 residues. The germline CDR1 and CDR2 sequences are SNHLY and FYNNEI. The V and J ends lost 4 bases and 13 bases, in that order; junction bases with no gene match: 9.

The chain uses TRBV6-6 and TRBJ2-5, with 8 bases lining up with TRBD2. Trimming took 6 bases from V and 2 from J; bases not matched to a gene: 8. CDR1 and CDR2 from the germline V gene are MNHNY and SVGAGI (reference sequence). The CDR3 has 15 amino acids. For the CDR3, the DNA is TGTGCCAGCAGCTCTATAGCGGGGCAACAAGAGACCCAGTACTTC. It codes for CASSSIAGQQETQYF.

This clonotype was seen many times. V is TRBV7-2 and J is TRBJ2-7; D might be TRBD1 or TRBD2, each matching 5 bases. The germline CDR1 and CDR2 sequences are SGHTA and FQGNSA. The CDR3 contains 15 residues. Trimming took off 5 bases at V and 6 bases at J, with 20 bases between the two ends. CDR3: CASSLTGTGVREQYF. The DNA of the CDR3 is TGTGCCAGCAGCCTCACCGGGACCGGGGTTCGCGAGCAGTACTTC.

CDR3 amino acids: CASSLRVSETDTQYF. In DNA form, the CDR3 reads TGTGCCAGCAGCTTAAGGGTCTCGGAGACAGATACGCAGTATTTT. The chain links TRBV7-3 to TRBJ2-3; D gene ambiguous. CDR1 SGHTA and CDR2 FQGTGA come from the germline V gene. Trimming stripped 1 base from V and 3 bases from J, with 11 bases between. This CDR3 spans 15 amino acids.

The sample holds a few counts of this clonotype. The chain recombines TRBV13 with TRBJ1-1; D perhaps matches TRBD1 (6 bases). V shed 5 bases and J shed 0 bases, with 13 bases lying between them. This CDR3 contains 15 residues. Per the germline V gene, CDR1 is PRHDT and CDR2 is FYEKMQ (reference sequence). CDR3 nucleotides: TGTGCCAGCAGCCCCGCGGGACACCTGAACACTGAAGCTTTCTTT. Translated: CASSPAGHLNTEAFF.

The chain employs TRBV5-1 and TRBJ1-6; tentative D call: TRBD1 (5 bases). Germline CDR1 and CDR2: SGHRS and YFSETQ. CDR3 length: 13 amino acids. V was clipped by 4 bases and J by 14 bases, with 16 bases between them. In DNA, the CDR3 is TGCGCCAGCAGCCTTGAGGAGCCGGGGGCCCTCCACTTT. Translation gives CASSLEEPGALHF.

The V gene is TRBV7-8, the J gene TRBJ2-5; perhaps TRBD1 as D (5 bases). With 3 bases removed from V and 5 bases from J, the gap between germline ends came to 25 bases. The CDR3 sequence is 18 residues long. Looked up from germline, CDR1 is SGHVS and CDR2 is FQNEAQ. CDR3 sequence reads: CASSFNPKGQGRRETQYF. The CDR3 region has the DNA TGTGCCAGCAGCTTCAACCCGAAGGGTCAGGGCCGGCGGGAGACCCAGTACTTC.

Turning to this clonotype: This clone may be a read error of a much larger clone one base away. CDR3 amino acids: CASSVAGTSNSPLHF. CDR3 DNA: TGTGCCAGCAGCGTAGCAGGGACATCCAATTCACCCCTCCACTTT. The chain combines TRBV7-2 with TRBJ1-6; D possibly corresponds to TRBD1 (6 bases). The CDR3 is made up of 15 amino acids. Germline lookup yields CDR1 SGHTA and CDR2 FQGNSA.

The CDR3 coding sequence is TGCAGTGCTAGGGCCCTCCACCGGGACAGACGCAATCAGCCCCAGCATTTT. Protein product: CSARALHRDRRNQPQHF. The chain has TRBV20-1 and TRBJ1-5, with 7 bases fitting TRBD1. From germline, CDR1 is DFQATT and CDR2 SNEGSKA (reference sequence). V gave up 3 bases and J gave up 2 bases; unmatched junction bases: 13. CDR3 length equals 17 residues.